This entry lists 5 T cell receptor beta chains sequenced from one sample in a study of T-cell reconstitution after alpha-beta-depleted transplantation in children. For TCRbeta, the library was prepared with unique molecular identifiers. TCRdb used MiXCR to reprocess the PCR reads, holding one entry per CDR3 protein. The table includes around 130,000 distinct CDR3 sequences, 8% to 10% detected once. The source was PBMCs, mostly from graft donor cells, collected 180 days after TCRalphabeta/CD19-depleted stem cell transplant. The receptors shown here come from a girl in the first two years of life who had a stem cell transplant for combined immunodeficiency, so the T cells may come from the graft donor.

This chain uses TRBV5-1 with TRBJ1-2, with 10 bases aligning to TRBD1. Germline CDR1 and CDR2: SGHRS and YFSETQ. After removal of 0 bases from V and 1 base from J, the junction contained 6 bases not matched to a gene. The CDR3 spans 17 residues. CDR3 sequence: CASSLGQGAEDNYGYTF. CDR3 sequence (DNA): TGCGCCAGCAGCTTGGGACAGGGGGCCGAAGATAACTATGGCTACACCTTC.

The rearrangement joins TRBV29-1 to TRBJ2-5; the D gene is possibly TRBD2 (6 bases). The CDR3 has 14 amino acids. Looked up from germline, CDR1 is SQVTM and CDR2 is ANQGSEA. The V gene lost 3 bases and the J gene lost 5 bases, with 16 bases spanning the gap. CDR3 bases: TGCAGCGTTGATTATGACGGGAGCGGGGAGACCCAGTACTTC. It is translated as CSVDYDGSGETQYF.

This clonotype appeared a few times. V is TRBV6-5 and J is TRBJ2-3; no clear D. CDR1 is MNHEY and CDR2 is SVGAGI in the germline V gene. Trimming removed 6 bases at V and 2 bases at J, with 18 bases between. The CDR3 is made up of 16 amino acids. The CDR3 sequence: CASSIVARPYTDTQYF. CDR3 bases: TGTGCCAGCAGCATCGTAGCAAGGCCCTACACAGATACGCAGTATTTT.

The chain joins TRBV5-1 to TRBJ2-7, with 13 bases aligning to TRBD2. Germline trimming cut 4 bases from V and 3 bases from J; bases unmatched to any gene: 4. The CDR3 extends over 15 amino acids. Germline V gene sequence: CDR1 SGHRS, CDR2 YFSETQ. CDR3 sequence reads: CASSAGLAGVYEQYF. The CDR3 DNA is TGCGCCAGCAGCGCCGGACTAGCGGGAGTCTACGAGCAGTACTTC. Complete variable domain (other parts from reference TRBV5-1 and TRBJ2-7): KAGVTQTPRYLIKTRGQQVTLSCSPISGHRSVSWYQQTPGQGLQFLFEYFSETQRNKGNFPGRFSGRQFSNSRSEMNVSTLELGDSALYLCASSAGLAGVYEQYFGPGTRLTVT.

This clonotype was recorded a few times. The chain uses TRBV12-3 or TRBV12-4 and TRBJ2-1, with 9 bases matching TRBD1. This CDR3 has 15 residues. The V segment lost 6 bases and the J segment 7 bases; nucleotides outside the gene matches: 10. The DNA of the CDR3 is TGTGCCAGCAGCCTACCGGGACAGGGAAATAATGAGCAGTTCTTC. The encoded protein is CASSLPGQGNNEQFF.